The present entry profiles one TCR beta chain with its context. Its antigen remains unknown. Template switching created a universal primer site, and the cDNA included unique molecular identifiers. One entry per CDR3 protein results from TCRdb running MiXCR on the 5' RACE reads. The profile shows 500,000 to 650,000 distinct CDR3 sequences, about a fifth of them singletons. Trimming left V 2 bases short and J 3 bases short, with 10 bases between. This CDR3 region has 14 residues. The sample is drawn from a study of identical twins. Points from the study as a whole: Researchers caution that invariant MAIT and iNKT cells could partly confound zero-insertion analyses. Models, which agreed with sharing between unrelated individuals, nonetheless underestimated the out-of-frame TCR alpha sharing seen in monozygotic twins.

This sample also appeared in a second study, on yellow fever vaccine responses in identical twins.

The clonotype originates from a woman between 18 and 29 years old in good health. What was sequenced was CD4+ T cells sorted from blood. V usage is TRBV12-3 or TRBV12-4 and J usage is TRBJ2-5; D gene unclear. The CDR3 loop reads CASSLRLEKETQYF. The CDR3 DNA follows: TGTGCCAGCAGTTTACGTCTCGAAAAAGAGACCCAGTACTTC.